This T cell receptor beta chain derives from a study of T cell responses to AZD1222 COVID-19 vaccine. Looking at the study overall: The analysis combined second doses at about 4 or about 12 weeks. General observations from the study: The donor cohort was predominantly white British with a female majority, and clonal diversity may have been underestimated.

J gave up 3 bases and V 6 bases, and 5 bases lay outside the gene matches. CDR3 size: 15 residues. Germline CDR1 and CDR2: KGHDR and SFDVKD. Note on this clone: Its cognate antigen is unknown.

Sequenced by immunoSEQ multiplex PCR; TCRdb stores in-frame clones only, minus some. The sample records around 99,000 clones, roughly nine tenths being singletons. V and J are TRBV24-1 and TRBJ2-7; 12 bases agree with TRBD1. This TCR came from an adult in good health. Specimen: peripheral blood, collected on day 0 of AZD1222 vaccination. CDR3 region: CATSKGQGAFYEQYF. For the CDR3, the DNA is TGTGCCACCAGTAAGGGACAGGGGGCTTTCTACGAGCAGTACTTC.